This T cell receptor (beta chain) appears in the sequencing data of a study of blood T cell repertoires in COVID-19. With 5 bases clipped from V and 9 bases from J, the junction kept 9 bases outside the gene matches. CDR1 is SNHLY and CDR2 is FYNNEI in the germline V gene. This CDR3 is built from 14 residues. Profiling relied on immunoSEQ multiplex PCR, and the TCRdb table lists in-frame clones only, not all of them. The table has 250,000 to 300,000 clones, roughly 85% seen once. The sequence derives from a woman aged 50 to 65 who had recovered from COVID-19. The sequenced material came from PBMCs or T cells enriched from blood (not recorded which). V and J are TRBV2 and TRBJ2-1; 8 bases line up with TRBD2. DNA of the CDR3: TGTGCCAGCAGTACGGGACTAGTTATCGGTGAGCAGTTCTTC. Residues: CASSTGLVIGEQFF. Full variable domain (remainder filled in from reference TRBV2 and TRBJ2-1): EPEVTQTPSHQVTQMGQEVILRCVPISNHLYFYWYRQILGQKVEFLVSFYNNEISEKSEIFDDQFSVERPDGSNFTLKIRSTKLEDSAMYFCASSTGLVIGEQFFGPGTRLTVL.